This T cell receptor (beta chain) was captured in a study of T cells after yellow fever vaccination. General study findings and limits: Boosting was followed by the reappearance of most primary-vaccination clones (approximately 95% CD4, more than 70% CD8).

For this clonotype: Its antigen remains unknown.

This CDR3 is 15 amino acids long. V was shortened by 2 bases and J by 0 bases, with 8 bases between the two germline ends. UMIs were added to TCR cDNA along with a universal primer site when it was made by 5'RACE template switching. TCRdb used MiXCR to reprocess the 5' RACE reads, holding one entry per CDR3 protein. The table includes about 350,000 distinct CDR3 sequences, roughly 11% detected once. Sample: PBMCs, taken on the day of the first yellow fever vaccination. This clonotype originated in a man between 18 and 29 years old who received the YFV17D yellow fever vaccine. The gene calls are TRBV12-3 or TRBV12-4 and TRBJ1-3; D gene unclear. The DNA for the CDR3 is TGTGCCAGCAGTTTATTGGGTTCCTCTGGAAACACCATATATTTT. Translated: CASSLLGSSGNTIYF.